This T cell receptor beta chain originates from a study of tissue T cells after allogeneic stem cell transplantation. Regarding the study as a whole: Within patients, tissue anatomy strongly shaped TCR repertoire composition.

Time point noted: mouse harvest day 7 after allogeneic transplant. Mouse grafts combined 10^7 T-cell-depleted bone marrow cells with 10^6 splenic CD5+ T cells. Survey-depth TCRbeta CDR3 sequencing reported V/J genes and productive frequencies. Profiled with immunoSEQ multiplex PCR; TCRdb holds only in-frame clones, not every one. The sample has 2,000 or so clones, approximately 60% seen once; the top ten hold roughly 10%. Comments on this clone: Antigen specificity is unknown. Gene names refer to mouse genes. From the germline J gene comes the end of the CDR3, since the read stops 1 residue before it.

There are 15 residues in the CDR3. V was clipped by 5 bases and J by 0 bases, with 12 bases between them. CDR1 and CDR2 from the germline V gene are SGHND and FRSKSL. The chain recombines TRBV15 with TRBJ2-4, with D possibly matching TRBD1 (6 bases). The sample was liver tissue. The receptor was derived from a female BALB/c mouse given C57BL/6 T cells with graft-versus-host disease after an allogeneic hematopoietic cell transplant. The CDR3 reads CASSPGQSSQNTLYF. Partial CDR3 DNA: TGTGCCAGCAGTCCCGGACAGTCTAGTCAAAACACCTTGTAC.